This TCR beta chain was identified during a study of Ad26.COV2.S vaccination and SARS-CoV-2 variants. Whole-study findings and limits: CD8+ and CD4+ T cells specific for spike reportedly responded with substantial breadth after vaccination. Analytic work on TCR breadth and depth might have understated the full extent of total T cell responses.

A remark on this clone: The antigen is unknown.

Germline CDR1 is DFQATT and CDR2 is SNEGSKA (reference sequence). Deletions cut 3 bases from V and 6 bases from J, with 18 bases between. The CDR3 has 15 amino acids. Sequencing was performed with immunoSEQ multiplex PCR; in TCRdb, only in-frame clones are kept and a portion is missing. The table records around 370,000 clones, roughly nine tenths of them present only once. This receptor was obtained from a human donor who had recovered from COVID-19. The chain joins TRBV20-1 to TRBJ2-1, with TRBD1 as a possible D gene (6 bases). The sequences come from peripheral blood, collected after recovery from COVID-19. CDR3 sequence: CSASPTGSFPNEQFF. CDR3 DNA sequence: TGCAGTGCTAGTCCCACAGGGAGTTTCCCCAATGAGCAGTTCTTC.